This entry lists 26 T cell receptor beta chains sequenced from one sample in a study of cytomegalovirus exposure and HLA in healthy donors. Vbeta (60) and Jbeta (13) primers were used in the PCR. Using immunoSEQ multiplex PCR, the repertoire was profiled, and TCRdb retains in-frame clones only, with some absent. The sample carries some 160,000 clones, over 80% recorded once. Source material: PBMCs. The receptors originated from a male donor in good health and CMV-seronegative.

The chain carries TRBV19 and TRBJ1-6; weak D call: TRBD1 (6 bases). This CDR3 has 14 residues. The V gene's germline CDR1 is LNHDA and CDR2 SQIVND (reference sequence). Trimming removed 7 bases from V and 7 bases from J, with 14 bases in between. Here the CDR3 reads CASTTGTSNSPLHF. The DNA of the CDR3 is TGTGCCAGTACCACAGGGACGAGCAATTCACCCCTCCACTTT.

The rearrangement links TRBV7-2 to TRBJ2-1; 7 nucleotides agree with TRBD2. Germline V CDR1 and CDR2: SGHTA, FQGNSA. The CDR3 consists of 16 residues. The V and J ends lost 1 base and 5 bases, in that order; junction bases with no gene match: 8. Here the CDR3 reads CASSLEHRDYNNEQFF. CDR3 DNA sequence: TGTGCCAGCAGCTTAGAGCACCGGGACTATAACAATGAGCAGTTCTTC.

V usage is TRBV4-3 and J usage is TRBJ2-1; D might be TRBD2 (6 bases). Germline-derived CDR1 and CDR2 are LGHNA and YSLEER. The CDR3 length is 18 residues. V was pared by 1 base and J by 0 bases, with 16 bases between. The CDR3 sequence is CASSQAPGAGRSYNEQFF. The CDR3, as DNA: TGCGCCAGCAGCCAAGCCCCGGGCGCGGGGCGCTCCTACAATGAGCAGTTCTTC.

The gene calls are TRBV7-2 and TRBJ2-7; 8 bases match TRBD2. Germline V gene data show CDR1 as SGHTA and CDR2 as FQGNSA. The V gene end was trimmed by 7 bases and the J gene end by 6 bases; junction bases not matched to a gene: 17. The CDR3 consists of 16 residues. CDR3 sequence reads: CASKTVSGVTYFEQYF. For the CDR3, the DNA is TGTGCCAGCAAGACGGTTAGCGGGGTTACTTACTTCGAGCAGTACTTC.

The sample holds one count of this clone. The CDR3 DNA reads as TGTGCCAGCAGCTTAGAAGCGGGGGGGGCGAGAAAGACGTACTTC. The encoded protein is CASSLEAGGARKTYF. The chain uses TRBV7-2 and TRBJ2-5, with 10 bases matching TRBD2. The junction had 12 bases not matched to a gene; V was cut back by 1 base and J by 13 bases. From germline, CDR1 is SGHTA and CDR2 FQGNSA. The CDR3 runs 15 residues.

The V call is TRBV6-1, the J call TRBJ1-1; 7 bases map to TRBD1. Germline CDR1 reads MNHNS; CDR2 reads SASEGT. The CDR3 consists of 14 residues. After removal of 4 bases from V and 1 base from J, the junction contained 3 bases not matched to a gene. The CDR3 nucleotides are TGTGCCAGCAGTGTGGGACAGCCGAACACTGAAGCTTTCTTT. Protein: CASSVGQPNTEAFF.

This clone was detected a few times. This rearrangement joins TRBV10-3 to TRBJ1-3, with D possibly matching TRBD1 (5 bases). The CDR3 is 14 amino acids. Deletions cut 4 bases from V and 0 bases from J, with 7 bases between. From germline, CDR1 is ENHRY and CDR2 SYGVKD. In DNA, the CDR3 is TGTGCCATCAGTGCGGGGGGCTCTGGAAACACCATATATTTT. It codes for CAISAGGSGNTIYF.

The rearrangement links TRBV7-2 to TRBJ2-3; D not certain. Germline V gives CDR1 SGHTA, CDR2 FQGNSA. The CDR3 is 14 residues long. The germline V and J ends were trimmed by 0 bases and 5 bases, with 9 bases remaining between them. DNA for the CDR3: TGTGCCAGCAGCTTAGCTGCGGTTGGAGATACGCAGTATTTT. This translates into CASSLAAVGDTQYF.

The sample holds one count of this clone. This chain connects TRBV6-6 to TRBJ2-5, with a tentative D call TRBD2 (6 bases). The DNA end lines up better with TRBJ2-7; the J call may be wrong. The CDR3 sequence is 14 residues long. The germline CDR1 and CDR2 sequences are MNHNY and SVGAGI (reference sequence). The CDR3 region is CASSYRDWTYEQYF. The CDR3 nucleotides are TGTGCCAGCAGTTACCGGGACTGGACCTACGAGCAGTACTTC.

V and J are TRBV4-1 and TRBJ1-2, with D possibly being TRBD1 (6 bases). Between the trimmed V and J ends, which lost 0 bases and 0 bases, there was a span of 8 bases. The CDR3 totals 15 residues. CDR1 and CDR2 from the germline V gene are MGHRA and YSYEKL. CDR3 residues: CASSQEGHPNYGYTF. CDR3 nucleotides: TGCGCCAGCAGCCAAGAGGGACACCCTAACTATGGCTACACCTTC.

This clone has more than one count but fewer than ten. This chain connects TRBV6-5 to TRBJ1-1; D remains unclear. Between the trimmed V and J ends, which lost 3 bases and 0 bases, there was a span of 11 bases. Germline V gene data show CDR1 as MNHEY and CDR2 as SVGAGI. The CDR3 length is 15 residues. CDR3 sequence: CASSYLSRMNTEAFF. CDR3 DNA sequence: TGTGCCAGCAGTTATCTTTCCAGAATGAACACTGAAGCTTTCTTT.

The chain couples TRBV10-2 to TRBJ2-5; D perhaps matches TRBD1 (6 bases). The CDR3 is 15 amino acids. CDR1 is WSHSY, CDR2 SAAADI, per germline. The V end lost 4 bases, the J end lost 1 base, and 13 bases lay between the germline ends. CDR3 loop: CASSGDRQVQETQYF. In nucleotides, the CDR3 is TGCGCCAGCAGTGGAGATCGACAGGTCCAAGAGACCCAGTACTTC.

The rearrangement uses TRBV19 and TRBJ2-2, with 12 bases fitting TRBD2. CDR1 LNHDA and CDR2 SQIVND come from the germline V gene (reference sequence). With V trimmed by 1 base and J by 5 bases, 8 bases remained unmatched. The CDR3 is 18 residues long. DNA of the CDR3: TGTGCCAGTAGTATAGGGACTAGCGGGGACTTATGGACCGGGGAGCTGTTTTTT. This translates into CASSIGTSGDLWTGELFF.

CDR3 loop: CASSTTGRGYTF. In nucleotides, the CDR3 is TGTGCCAGCAGCACGACAGGGCGAGGCTACACCTTC. The chain uses TRBV5-6 and TRBJ1-2, with TRBD1 identical over 7 bases. CDR1 and CDR2 (germline): SGHDT, YYEEEE. This CDR3 is built from 12 residues. Trimming took 4 bases from V and 8 from J; bases not matched to a gene: 5.

The V call is TRBV18, the J call TRBJ2-7, with D possibly matching TRBD2 (6 bases). Germline values: CDR1 KGHSH, CDR2 LQKENI. Trimming took off 2 bases at V and 4 bases at J, with 18 bases between the two ends. This CDR3 region has 16 residues. CDR3 sequence: CASSPAAGTSTYEQYF. The CDR3 DNA reads TGTGCCAGCTCACCAGCGGCCGGGACTTCCACTTACGAGCAGTACTTC.

The genes are TRBV6-1 and TRBJ2-3; D perhaps matches TRBD2 (7 bases). Trimming took 6 bases from V and 3 from J, leaving 13 bases between them. Germline lookup yields CDR1 MNHNS and CDR2 SASEGT. There are 14 residues in the CDR3. The CDR3: CASRGGGPTDTQYF. DNA of the CDR3: TGTGCCAGCAGAGGGGGGGGGCCAACAGATACGCAGTATTTT.

The chain couples TRBV7-6 to TRBJ2-1; possible D gene TRBD2, 5 bases. Per germline, CDR1 SGHVS and CDR2 FNYEAQ. V was pared by 6 bases and J by 10 bases, with 34 bases between. The CDR3 length is 19 residues. This chain's CDR3 is CASRLRPGLGIDGIVEQFF. CDR3 sequence (DNA): TGTGCCAGCAGATTAAGGCCGGGGTTAGGTATCGACGGGATCGTCGAGCAGTTCTTC.

This rearrangement joins TRBV30 to TRBJ1-2; 8 bases match TRBD1. Germline V gene lookup returns CDR1 GTSNPN and CDR2 SVGIG (reference sequence). This CDR3 is built from 15 residues. Trimming at V came to 4 bases and at J to 0 bases, leaving 7 bases not matched to a gene. The CDR3 DNA is TGTGCCTGGATCGAAACAGGGGGAACTAACTATGGCTACACCTTC. Protein: CAWIETGGTNYGYTF.

As regards this clone: The same CDR3 arises from other DNA sequences in this sample as well. The rearrangement joins TRBV7-9 to TRBJ2-3; D call uncertain. This CDR3 region has 13 residues. V lost 2 bases and J 2 bases, leaving 5 bases between the germline ends. CDR1 and CDR2 (germline): SEHNR, FQNEAQ (reference sequence). The CDR3 DNA reads TGTGCCAGCAGCTTACCCTCCACAGATACGCAGTATTTT. Amino acids: CASSLPSTDTQYF.

This rearrangement joins TRBV6-5 to TRBJ1-2, with D perhaps TRBD1 (6 bases). Germline V gives CDR1 MNHEY, CDR2 SVGAGI. This CDR3 spans 13 amino acids. Trimming cost V 6 bases and J 1 base, with 9 bases left between them. CDR3 DNA sequence: TGTGCCAGCAGACGGGACATTAACTATGGCTACACCTTC. Amino acids: CASRRDINYGYTF.

This chain joins TRBV7-9 and TRBJ1-1; 7 positions match TRBD1. The V gene end was trimmed by 5 bases and the J gene end by 10 bases; junction bases not matched to a gene: 13. Per the germline V gene, CDR1 is SEHNR and CDR2 is FQNEAQ (reference sequence). The CDR3 has 14 amino acids. CDR3 amino acids: CASSERDSPRGAFF. Here the CDR3 DNA reads TGTGCCAGCAGCGAACGGGACAGCCCACGGGGAGCTTTCTTT.

This chain uses TRBV7-9 with TRBJ2-7, with 10 bases lining up with TRBD1. The germline V gene encodes CDR1 SEHNR and CDR2 FQNEAQ (reference sequence). The CDR3 spans 15 residues. The ends lost 5 bases at V and 4 bases at J; junction bases unmatched: 8. Written as DNA, the CDR3 is TGTGCCAGCAGCCGTTTAAGGACAGGGGGATACGAGCAGTACTTC. It encodes CASSRLRTGGYEQYF.

The rearrangement uses TRBV7-2 and TRBJ1-2; weak D call: TRBD1 (5 bases). V lost 5 bases and J 3 bases, leaving 19 bases between the germline ends. This CDR3 region has 16 residues. The germline V gene encodes CDR1 SGHTA and CDR2 FQGNSA. For the CDR3, the DNA is TGTGCCAGCAGCCCCACCCGACAGCCGGGGGACTATGGCTACACCTTC. Residues: CASSPTRQPGDYGYTF.

The chain employs TRBV29-1 and TRBJ1-6; 8 nucleotides match TRBD1. This CDR3 is built from 13 residues. Losses at the gene ends were 4 bases for V and 9 bases for J; bases not matched to a gene: 5. Germline loops: CDR1 SQVTM, CDR2 ANQGSEA. DNA of the CDR3: TGCAGCGTTGCAGAGACAGGGGCTTCACCCCTCCACTTT. Translation gives CSVAETGASPLHF.

V usage is TRBV15 and J usage is TRBJ2-7; D is undetermined. The CDR3 loop spans 12 amino acids. Deletions cut 0 bases from V and 6 bases from J, with 6 bases between. CDR1 and CDR2 (germline): LNHNV, YYDKDF (reference sequence). Written as DNA, the CDR3 is TGTGCCACCAGCAGAGACTCCCGCGAGCAGTACTTC. Its protein product is CATSRDSREQYF.

The chain recombines TRBV6-1 with TRBJ2-3; 7 nucleotides align to TRBD2. Germline values: CDR1 MNHNS, CDR2 SASEGT. V lost 4 bases, J lost 5 bases, and 9 bases stayed unmatched. The CDR3 extends over 15 amino acids. This CDR3 is CASSGGRAGGDTQYF. As DNA, the CDR3 is TGTGCCAGCAGTGGAGGGAGGGCGGGTGGAGATACGCAGTATTTT.